This T cell receptor (beta chain) was obtained from a study of molecular identifiers for immune sequencing clone quantification. Study-wide context: With replicates, the RNA of roughly 20,000 or 100,000 naive CD8 cells was split five ways and four were sequenced.

This CDR3 is built from 17 residues. Comments on this clonotype: Just one base apart from a much larger clone, this may be a read error.

The authors built bulk TCR libraries by previously described methods with listed TCR primers. TCRdb re-called the PCR reads with MiXCR, one entry per CDR3 protein. The repertoire includes 300,000 to 400,000 distinct CDR3 sequences, roughly 23% of them detected once, and 0.7% to 0.95% sits in the top ten. The sequenced material came from naive CD8+ T cells from blood, with Jurkat cell RNA spiked in. The subset denotes: FACS-sorted CD8+CD4-CCR7+CD45RA+ naive T cells. This clonotype was sampled from a human donor in good health. Some libraries in this study had Jurkat cell RNA spiked in. The rearrangement joins TRBV12-3 or TRBV12-4 to TRBJ2-7; 9 bases agree with TRBD1. The CDR3 DNA follows: TGTGCCAGCAGGCAGTCCCGGGACAGGGATCGAGCCTACGAGCAGTCCTTC. Translated: CASRQSRDRDRAYEQSF.